This T cell receptor (beta chain) was sequenced in a study of PD-1 blockade in classical Hodgkin lymphoma. After autologous stem cell transplantation all patients relapsed, and prior brentuximab vedotin exposure differed between cohorts. Reported best responses ranged across complete response, partial response or progressive disease. Whole-study results and caveats: TCR diversity rose significantly by C4D1 in CD4+ but not CD8+ cells.

V was clipped by 0 bases and J by 8 bases; unmatched bases: 9. CDR3 length equals 16 residues. The germline V gene encodes CDR1 GTSNPN and CDR2 SVGIG (reference sequence). The repertoire was sequenced with immunoSEQ multiplex PCR; TCRdb's copy has only in-frame clones and lacks some. The data hold 70,000 or so clones, with 71% observed a single time. In regard to this clone: Its cognate antigen is unknown.

This clonotype was sampled from a human donor with classical Hodgkin lymphoma. The sequencing used peripheral blood mononuclear cells (PBMCs), collected before the second cycle of nivolumab. This chain links TRBV30 with TRBJ2-1; TRBD2 agrees at 11 bases. DNA for the CDR3: TGTGCCTGGAGTGTTCGACTAGCGGGACCCCTACATGAGCAGTTCTTC. This sequence encodes CAWSVRLAGPLHEQFF.